This entry features one T cell receptor (beta chain) sequence. Antigen: not known. Every bit of the isolated RNA underwent reverse transcription, so sequencing read expressed TCRB transcripts. Repertoires were generated with immunoSEQ multiplex PCR, while TCRdb's copy carries only in-frame clones and drops some. The sample carries around 600,000 clones, 9.5% to 15% recorded once. These data originate in a study of beta chain features in type 1 diabetes. Study at large: Patient and healthy donor groups were alike in age, gender and cell yields.

Points from the study as a whole: Among patients with Type 1 diabetes, TCRB CDR3s were moderately but significantly shorter in every one of the four CD4+ subsets. For patients and controls alike, PCR might favor shorter templates to the same degree. Lower insertion and higher deletion counts appeared at VDJ junctions in type 1 diabetes patients.

V lost 0 bases and J lost 6, with 12 bases in between. There are 15 residues in the CDR3. Germline CDR1 reads LGHNA; CDR2 reads YSLEER. The sequence was obtained from a young man with type 1 diabetes. Sample: naive CD4+ T cells from blood. This chain links TRBV4-3 with TRBJ2-1; D remains ambiguous. This CDR3 reads CASSQEDQVFNEQFF. The CDR3 nucleotides are TGCGCCAGCAGCCAAGAAGACCAAGTTTTCAATGAGCAGTTCTTC.